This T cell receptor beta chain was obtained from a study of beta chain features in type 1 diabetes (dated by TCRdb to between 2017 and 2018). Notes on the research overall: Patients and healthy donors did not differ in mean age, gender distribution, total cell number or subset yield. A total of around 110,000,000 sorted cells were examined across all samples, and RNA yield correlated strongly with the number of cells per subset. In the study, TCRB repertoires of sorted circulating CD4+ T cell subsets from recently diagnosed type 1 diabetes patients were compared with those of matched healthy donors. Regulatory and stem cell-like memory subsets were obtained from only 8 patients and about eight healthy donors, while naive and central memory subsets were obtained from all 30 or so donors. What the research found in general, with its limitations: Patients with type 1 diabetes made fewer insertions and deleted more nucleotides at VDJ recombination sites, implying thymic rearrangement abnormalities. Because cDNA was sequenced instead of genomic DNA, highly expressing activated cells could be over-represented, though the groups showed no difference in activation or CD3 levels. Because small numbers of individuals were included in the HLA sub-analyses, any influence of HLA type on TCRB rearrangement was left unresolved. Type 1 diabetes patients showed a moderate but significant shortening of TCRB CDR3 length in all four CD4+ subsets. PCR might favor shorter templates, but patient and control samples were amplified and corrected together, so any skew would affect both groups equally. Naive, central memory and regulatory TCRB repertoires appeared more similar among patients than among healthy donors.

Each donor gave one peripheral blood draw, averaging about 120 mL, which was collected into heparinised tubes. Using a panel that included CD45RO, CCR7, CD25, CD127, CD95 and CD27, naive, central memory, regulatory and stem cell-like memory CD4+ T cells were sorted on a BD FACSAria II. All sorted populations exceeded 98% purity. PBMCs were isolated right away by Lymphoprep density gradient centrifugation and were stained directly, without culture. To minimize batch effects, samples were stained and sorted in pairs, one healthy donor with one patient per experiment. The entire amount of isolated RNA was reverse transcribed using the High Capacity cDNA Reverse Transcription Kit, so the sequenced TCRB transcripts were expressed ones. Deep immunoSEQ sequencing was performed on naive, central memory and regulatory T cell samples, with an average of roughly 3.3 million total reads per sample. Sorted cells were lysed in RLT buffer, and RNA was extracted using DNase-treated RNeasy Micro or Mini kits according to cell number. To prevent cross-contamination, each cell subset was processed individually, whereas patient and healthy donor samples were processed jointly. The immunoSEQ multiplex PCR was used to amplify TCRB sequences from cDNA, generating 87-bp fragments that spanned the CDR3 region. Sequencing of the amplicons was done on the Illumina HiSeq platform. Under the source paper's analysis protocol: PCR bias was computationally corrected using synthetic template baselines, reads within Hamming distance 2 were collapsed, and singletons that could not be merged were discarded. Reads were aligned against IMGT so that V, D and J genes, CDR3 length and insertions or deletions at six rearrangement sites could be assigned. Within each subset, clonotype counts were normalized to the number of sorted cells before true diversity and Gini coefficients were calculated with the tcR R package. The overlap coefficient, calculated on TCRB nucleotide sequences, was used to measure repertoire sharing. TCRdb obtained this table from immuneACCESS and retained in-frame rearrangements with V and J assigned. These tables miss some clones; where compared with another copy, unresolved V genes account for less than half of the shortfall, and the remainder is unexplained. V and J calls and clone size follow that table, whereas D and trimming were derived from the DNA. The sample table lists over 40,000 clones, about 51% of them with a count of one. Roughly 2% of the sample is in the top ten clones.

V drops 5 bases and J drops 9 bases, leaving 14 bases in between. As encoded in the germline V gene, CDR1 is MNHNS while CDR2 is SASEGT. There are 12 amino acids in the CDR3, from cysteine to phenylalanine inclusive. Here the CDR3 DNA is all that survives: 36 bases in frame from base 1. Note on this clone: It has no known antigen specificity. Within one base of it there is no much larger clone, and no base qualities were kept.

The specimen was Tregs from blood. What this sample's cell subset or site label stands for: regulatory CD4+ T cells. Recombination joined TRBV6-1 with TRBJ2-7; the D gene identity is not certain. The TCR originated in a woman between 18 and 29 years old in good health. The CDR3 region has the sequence CASSISPLTQYF. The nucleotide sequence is TGTGCCAGCAGTATAAGTCCTCTAACGCAGTACTTC.